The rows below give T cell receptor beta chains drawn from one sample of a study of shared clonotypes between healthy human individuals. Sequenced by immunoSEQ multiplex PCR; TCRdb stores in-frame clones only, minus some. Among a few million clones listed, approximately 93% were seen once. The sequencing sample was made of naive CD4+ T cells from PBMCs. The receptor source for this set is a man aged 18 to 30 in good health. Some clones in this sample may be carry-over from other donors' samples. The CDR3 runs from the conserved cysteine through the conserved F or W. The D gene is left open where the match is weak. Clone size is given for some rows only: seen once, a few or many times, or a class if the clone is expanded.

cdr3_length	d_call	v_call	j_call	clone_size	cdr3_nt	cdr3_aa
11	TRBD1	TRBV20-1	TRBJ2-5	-	TGCAGTCGGAGACAGGGGGAGACCCAGTACTTC	CSRRQGETQYF
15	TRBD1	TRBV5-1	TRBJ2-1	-	TGCGCCAGCAGCTTGGAAGGGACAGGGTTCAATGAGCAGTTCTTC	CASSLEGTGFNEQFF
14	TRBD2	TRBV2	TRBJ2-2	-	TGTGCCAGTAAGCGGGGCGCGAACACCGGGGAGCTGTTTTTT	CASKRGANTGELFF
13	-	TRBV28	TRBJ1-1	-	TGTGCCAGCAGTTTCCCGGGGTCGACAGAAGCTTTCTTT	CASSFPGSTEAFF
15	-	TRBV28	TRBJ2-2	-	TGTGCCAGCAGATCAGGGGGGACGACCACCGGGGAGCTGTTTTTT	CASRSGGTTTGELFF
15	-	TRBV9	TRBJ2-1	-	TGTGCCAGCGCACCGGGACCGAGCTCCTACAATGAGCAGTTCTTC	CASAPGPSSYNEQFF
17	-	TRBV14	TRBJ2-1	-	TGTGCCAGCAGCCGAGAGAGGGGACATCGGGTATACAATGAGCAGTTCTTC	CASSRERGHRVYNEQFF
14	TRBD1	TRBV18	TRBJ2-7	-	TGTGCCAGCTCACCAGGACAGGCCCACTACGAGCAGTACTTC	CASSPGQAHYEQYF
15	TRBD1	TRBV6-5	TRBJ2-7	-	TGTGCCAGCAGTTACTCGACGGCAGGGGGCTACGAGCAGTACTTC	CASSYSTAGGYEQYF
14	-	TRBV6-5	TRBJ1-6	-	TGTGCCAGCAGCCCCGGGGGAGATAATTCACCCCTCCACTTT	CASSPGGDNSPLHF
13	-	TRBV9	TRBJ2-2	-	TGTGCCAGCAAGAATCCGAACACCGGGGAGCTGTTTTTT	CASKNPNTGELFF
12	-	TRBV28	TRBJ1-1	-	TGTGCCAGCAGTCTGCGCCAGGGGCTGGCTTTCTTT	CASSLRQGLAFF
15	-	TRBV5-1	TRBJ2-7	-	TGCGCCAGCAGCTCATTGGGGCTAGTCTCTTCCGAGCAGTACTTC	CASSSLGLVSSEQYF
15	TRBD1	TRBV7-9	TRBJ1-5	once	TGTGCCAGCAGCTTAGGGACAGGGTGGGATCAGCCCCAGCATTTT	CASSLGTGWDQPQHF
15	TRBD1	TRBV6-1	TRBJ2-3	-	TGTGCCAGCAGAATACAGGGGGCAGGGACAGATACGCAGTATTTT	CASRIQGAGTDTQYF
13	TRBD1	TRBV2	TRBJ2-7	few	TGTGCCACCCGCCGGGACAGCAACTACGAGCAGTACTTC	CATRRDSNYEQYF
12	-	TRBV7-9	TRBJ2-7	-	TGTGCCAGCAGCAAGACATTTTACGAGCAGTACTTC	CASSKTFYEQYF
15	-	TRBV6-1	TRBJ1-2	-	TGTGCCAGCAGTGAAGGCCCAGGTAGGACCTATGGCTACACCTTC	CASSEGPGRTYGYTF
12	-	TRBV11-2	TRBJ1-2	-	TGTGCCAGCAGCTTAAGGCGGTATGGCTACACCTTC	CASSLRRYGYTF
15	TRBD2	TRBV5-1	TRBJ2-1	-	TGCGCCAGCAGCCATGGGACTAGCGAAGGCGATGAGCAGTTCTTC	CASSHGTSEGDEQFF
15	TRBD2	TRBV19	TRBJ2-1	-	TGTGCCAGTAGTATTCTTGCGGGAGGGAACAATGAGCAGTTCTTC	CASSILAGGNNEQFF
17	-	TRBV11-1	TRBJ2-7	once	TGTGCCAGCAGCTCGCAGAAAACAGGCCAAGGCTCCTACGAGCAGTACTTC	CASSSQKTGQGSYEQYF
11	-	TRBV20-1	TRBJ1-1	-	TGCAGTGCTAGCCGGAACACTGAAGCTTTCTTT	CSASRNTEAFF
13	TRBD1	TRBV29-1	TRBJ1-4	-	TGCAGCGTGTCGGACAGGGGTCGGGAAAAACTGTTTTTT	CSVSDRGREKLFF
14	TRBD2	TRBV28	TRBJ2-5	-	TGTGCCGCCCAGACTAGCGCTGTCCAAGAGACCCAGTACTTC	CAAQTSAVQETQYF
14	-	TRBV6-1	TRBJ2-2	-	TGTGCCAGCAGAGTCGTGGGTTACACCGGGGAGCTGTTTTTT	CASRVVGYTGELFF
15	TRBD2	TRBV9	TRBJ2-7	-	TGTGCCAGCAGCACAGGACTAGCGGGATTCTACGAGCAGTACTTC	CASSTGLAGFYEQYF
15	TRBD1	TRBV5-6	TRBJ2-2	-	TGTGCCAGCAGCTCACGGGACAGGGATGGCGGGGAGCTGTTTTTT	CASSSRDRDGGELFF
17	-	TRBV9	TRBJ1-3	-	TGTGCCAGCAGCGCAACTACTACAGGGAGCGGTGGAAACACCATATATTTT	CASSATTTGSGGNTIYF
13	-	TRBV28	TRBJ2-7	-	TGTGCCAGCGGGACTTCTCCAACCTACGAGCAGTACTTC	CASGTSPTYEQYF
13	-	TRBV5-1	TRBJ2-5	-	TGCGCCAGCAGCCCGGACAGTGAAGAGACCCAGTACTTC	CASSPDSEETQYF
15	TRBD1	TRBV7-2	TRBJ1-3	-	TGTGCCAGCAGCTACCGGACAGGGACTGGAAACACCATATATTTT	CASSYRTGTGNTIYF
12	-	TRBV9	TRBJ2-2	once	TGTGCCAGCAGCCCCGTCTCCGGGGAGCTGTTTTTT	CASSPVSGELFF
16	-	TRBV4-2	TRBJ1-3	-	TGTGCCAGCAGCCAAGATCCGGGAAACTCTGGAAACACCATATATTTT	CASSQDPGNSGNTIYF
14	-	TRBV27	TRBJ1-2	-	TGTGCCAGCAGTTCATATGTCGGGGGCTATGGCTACACCTTC	CASSSYVGGYGYTF
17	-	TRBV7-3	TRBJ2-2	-	TGTGCCAGCAGCTTATTTGTAGTGGGAACGAACACCGGGGAGCTGTTTTTT	CASSLFVVGTNTGELFF
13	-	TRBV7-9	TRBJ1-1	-	TGTGCCAGCAGCCGGGAGATGAACACTGAAGCTTTCTTT	CASSREMNTEAFF
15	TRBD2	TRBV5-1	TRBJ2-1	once	TGCGCCAGCAGCGTGGTGGGACTAGCGATAAATGAGCAGTTCTTC	CASSVVGLAINEQFF
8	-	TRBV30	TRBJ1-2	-	TGTGCCTGGAGTGGCCCCCCCTTC	CAWSGPPF
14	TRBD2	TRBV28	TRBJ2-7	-	TGTGCCAGCAGTTTGGCGGGAGTGGGCTACGAGCAGTACTTC	CASSLAGVGYEQYF
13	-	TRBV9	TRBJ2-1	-	TGTGCCAGCAGCGTAGGGATGGGGGATGAGCAGTTCTTC	CASSVGMGDEQFF